The 20 T cell receptor beta chains below come from one sample, sequenced in a study of T cell responses to AZD1222 COVID-19 vaccine. Sequencing was performed with immunoSEQ multiplex PCR; in TCRdb, only in-frame clones are kept and a portion is missing. Of about 160,000 clones in the sample, roughly 90% were seen once. The sample in question was peripheral blood, obtained 28 days after the second AZD1222 dose. These receptors were taken from an adult who received the AZD1222 COVID-19 vaccine.

This clone came up once. V usage is TRBV10-3 and J usage is TRBJ1-1, with TRBD1 identical over 9 bases. The length of the CDR3 is 14 residues. With V trimmed by 7 bases and J by 2 bases, 5 bases remained unmatched. In germline, CDR1 is ENHRY, CDR2 SYGVKD. This CDR3 reads CAITPDRGNTEAFF. The DNA for the CDR3 is TGTGCCATCACCCCGGACAGGGGTAACACTGAAGCTTTCTTT.

This chain uses TRBV24-1 with TRBJ1-1; D is unclear. The V end was cut by 7 bases, the J end by 3 bases, with 11 bases between. Germline values: CDR1 KGHDR, CDR2 SFDVKD. This CDR3 region has 13 residues. The CDR3 coding sequence is TGTGCCACCAGAGCGGGCAGACACACTGAAGCTTTCTTT. This encodes CATRAGRHTEAFF.

The chain combines TRBV12-5 with TRBJ2-6; D might be TRBD2 (5 bases). The CDR3 loop spans 17 amino acids. V was cut by 6 bases and J by 4 bases, with 19 bases left in between. Germline V gene lookup returns CDR1 LGHNT and CDR2 FRNRAP. The CDR3 is CASGPYTGTGGANVLTF. CDR3 bases: TGTGCTAGTGGACCGTACACGGGTACGGGAGGGGCCAACGTCCTGACTTTC.

The chain has TRBV12-5 and TRBJ1-2; D unclear. The V and J ends lost 2 bases and 4 bases respectively, with 5 bases between them. The CDR3 is 12 amino acids. Germline V CDR1 and CDR2: LGHNT, FRNRAP. CDR3 sequence reads: CASGLWGYGYTF. CDR3 coding DNA: TGTGCTAGTGGTTTGTGGGGCTATGGCTACACCTTC.

The chain combines TRBV5-1 with TRBJ1-6, with 7 bases identical to TRBD1. Germline CDR1 reads SGHRS; CDR2 reads YFSETQ. The CDR3 extends over 18 amino acids. V trimming: 4 bases; J trimming: 0 bases; junction bases outside the gene matches: 10. CDR3 region: CASSTRQGPSSYNSPLHF. In nucleotides, the CDR3 is TGCGCCAGCAGCACACGACAGGGCCCGAGCTCCTATAATTCACCCCTCCACTTT.

The rearrangement joins TRBV19 to TRBJ1-3; a possible D gene is TRBD1 (6 bases). V was shortened by 11 bases and J by 3 bases, with 11 bases between the two germline ends. Germline V CDR1 and CDR2: LNHDA, SQIVND (reference sequence). This CDR3 has 12 residues. CDR3 DNA: TGTGCCGCAAGGACAGATGGAAACACCATATATTTT. It encodes CAARTDGNTIYF.

The table lists this clone with many counts. This chain joins TRBV9 and TRBJ2-1, with 10 bases that match TRBD1. Germline loops: CDR1 SGDLS, CDR2 YYNGEE. V lost 3 bases to trimming and J lost 7 bases; unmatched junction nucleotides: 13. The CDR3 runs to 17 residues. The CDR3 DNA sequence: TGTGCCAGCAGCGACAGATCCGGGACAGGGGCACCAAATGAGCAGTTCTTC. Its translation is CASSDRSGTGAPNEQFF. Full variable domain (rest looked up from reference TRBV9 and TRBJ2-1): DSGVTQTPKHLITATGQRVTLRCSPRSGDLSVYWYQQSLDQGLQFLIQYYNGEERAKGNILERFSAQQFPDLHSELNLSSLELGDSALYFCASSDRSGTGAPNEQFFGPGTRLTVL.

The chain is built from TRBV30 and TRBJ2-7, with 8 bases lining up with TRBD2. CDR1 and CDR2 from the germline V gene are GTSNPN and SVGIG (reference sequence). The CDR3 contains 13 residues. V was pared by 5 bases and J by 2 bases, with 5 bases of the junction left unmatched. As DNA, the CDR3 is TGTGCCTGGTCAGGACTAGCAACCTACGAGCAGTACTTC. This gives the protein CAWSGLATYEQYF.

The chain links TRBV5-8 to TRBJ2-3; TRBD2 agrees at 12 bases. Germline V lookup: CDR1 SGHTS, CDR2 YDEGEE. There are 17 residues in the CDR3. Trimming at V came to 4 bases and at J to 6 bases, leaving 12 bases not matched to a gene. This chain's CDR3 is CASSPWTSGELLDTQYF. CDR3 in DNA: TGTGCCAGCAGCCCTTGGACTAGCGGGGAATTGTTGGATACGCAGTATTTT.

This chain uses TRBV21-1 with TRBJ1-5. TRBV21-1 is listed as a pseudogene. The CDR3 loop spans 15 amino acids. For the CDR3, the DNA is TGTGCCAGCAGCCCACCTGGGACGGAGGATCAGCCCCAGCATTTT. Protein sequence: CASSPPGTEDQPQHF.

V gene TRBV5-1 combines with J gene TRBJ2-7; 10 nucleotides agree with TRBD2. This CDR3 has 21 residues. Germline V gene sequence: CDR1 SGHRS, CDR2 YFSETQ. J was trimmed by 5 bases and V by 2 bases; bases with no gene match: 25. CDR3 in DNA: TGCGCCAGCAGCTTCCGGGACGGACGACCGAAGCTAGCGGGAGAGGGCCACGAGCAGTACTTC. This gives the protein CASSFRDGRPKLAGEGHEQYF.

This clone appeared a single time. The chain employs TRBV6-6 and TRBJ1-5, with a tentative D call TRBD1 (6 bases). There are 13 residues in the CDR3. Trimming took 2 bases from V and 6 from J, leaving 8 bases between them. CDR1 MNHNY and CDR2 SVGAGI come from the germline V gene (reference sequence). Here the CDR3 DNA reads TGTGCCAGCAGTTACGAGGGGGTTCAGCCCCAGCATTTT. Its protein product is CASSYEGVQPQHF.

V and J are TRBV5-6 and TRBJ2-4; tentatively, D is TRBD1 (5 bases). V was clipped by 4 bases and J by 5 bases, with 19 bases between them. This CDR3 has 16 residues. The germline V gene encodes CDR1 SGHDT and CDR2 YYEEEE. In nucleotides, the CDR3 is TGTGCCAGCAGCAACTTAGGGGTGTTGGCCCAAAACATTCAGTACTTC. Encoded protein: CASSNLGVLAQNIQYF.

This chain joins TRBV25-1 and TRBJ1-3; TRBD1 might be the D (5 bases). CDR1 and CDR2 (germline): MGHDK, SYGVNS. CDR3 length: 15 amino acids. V gave up 6 bases and J gave up 3 bases, with 15 bases separating them. CDR3 coding DNA: TGTGCCAGCAGGGCCGGGGGGGGATTTGGAAACACCATATATTTT. The encoded protein is CASRAGGGFGNTIYF.

The chain joins TRBV6-5 to TRBJ2-1, with 7 bases lining up with TRBD2. CDR3 size: 15 residues. The germline V gene encodes CDR1 MNHEY and CDR2 SVGAGI. With 6 bases clipped from V and 9 bases from J, the junction kept 14 bases outside the gene matches. CDR3 bases: TGTGCCAGCAGGACCACTAGCGCGGGGCTGGGTGAGCAGTTCTTC. Its protein is CASRTTSAGLGEQFF.

The J gene is TRBJ1-4, the V gene TRBV19; 11 bases agree with TRBD1. The trim removed 5 bases at V and 0 bases at J, leaving 14 bases unmatched. CDR3 size: 20 residues. Germline V gives CDR1 LNHDA, CDR2 SQIVND (reference sequence). The CDR3 DNA reads as TGTGCCAGTAGTTACCCCGCCGGACAGGGGGCCGTAGCAACTAATGAAAAACTGTTTTTT. It is translated as CASSYPAGQGAVATNEKLFF. Complete variable domain (other parts from reference TRBV19 and TRBJ1-4): DGGITQSPKYLFRKEGQNVTLSCEQNLNHDAMYWYRQDPGQGLRLIYYSQIVNDFQKGDIAEGYSVSREKKESFPLTVTSAQKNPTAFYLCASSYPAGQGAVATNEKLFFGSGTQLSVL.

A few counts support this clone. The chain is built from TRBV4-1 and TRBJ2-7, with D tentatively TRBD2 (5 bases). Germline CDR1 is MGHRA and CDR2 is YSYEKL. The CDR3 runs 13 residues. Trimming removed 1 base from V and 2 bases from J, with 6 bases in between. This CDR3 reads CASSQAAAYEQYF. Here the CDR3 DNA reads TGCGCCAGCAGCCAAGCAGCGGCCTACGAGCAGTACTTC.

The chain employs TRBV29-1 and TRBJ2-7, with D perhaps matching TRBD2 (5 bases). The CDR3 is made up of 13 amino acids. CDR1 SQVTM and CDR2 ANQGSEA come from the germline V gene. The germline V and J ends were trimmed by 7 bases and 7 bases, with 20 bases remaining between them. The CDR3, as DNA: TGCAGCGCCGAGGGCGGACCTTCGTGGGAGCAGTACTTC. The encoded protein is CSAEGGPSWEQYF.

The chain uses TRBV9 and TRBJ2-1; D is undetermined. Germline V lookup: CDR1 SGDLS, CDR2 YYNGEE. V lost 4 bases, J lost 8 bases, and 22 bases lay in between. CDR3 length: 16 amino acids. The CDR3 region has the DNA TGTGCCAGCAGCCCCGTCCCGACGGTTAGGATGCATGAGCAGTTCTTC. Protein product: CASSPVPTVRMHEQFF.

V is TRBV5-1 and J is TRBJ2-3, with 7 bases lining up with TRBD2. CDR1 is SGHRS and CDR2 is YFSETQ in the germline V gene. V lost 4 bases to trimming and J lost 5 bases; unmatched junction nucleotides: 7. The CDR3 is 14 amino acids. CDR3: CASSLGRERDTQYF. CDR3 DNA sequence: TGCGCCAGCAGCCTGGGGCGGGAGAGAGATACGCAGTATTTT.